The T cell receptor beta chain under discussion was sequenced for a study of technical replicates of blood from a few donors. Produced via immunoSEQ multiplex PCR; TCRdb's table is partial and in-frame only. The sample shows around 80,000 clones, roughly 98% of them seen only once. Germline-derived CDR1 and CDR2 are SGHTA and FQGNSA. V was trimmed by 3 bases and J by 0 bases, leaving 8 bases between them. The CDR3 runs to 14 residues. The rearrangement joins TRBV7-2 to TRBJ1-1; D is unclear. The sample taken for sequencing was T cells isolated from PBMCs. This TCR was recovered from a human donor in good health. CDR3 sequence (DNA): TGTGCCAGCAGCTTCTCGGGGATGAACACTGAAGCTTTCTTT. This gives the protein CASSFSGMNTEAFF.